This T cell receptor beta chain was captured by sequencing in a study of T cell responses to AZD1222 COVID-19 vaccine. This CDR3 has 16 amino acids. The germline V gene has CDR1 LGHDT and CDR2 YNNKEL (reference sequence). V was cut by 1 base and J by 4 bases, with 16 bases left in between. Profiled with immunoSEQ multiplex PCR; TCRdb holds only in-frame clones, not every one. The data show 86,000 or so clones, about 88% seen once. This specimen was peripheral blood, taken on day 0 of AZD1222 vaccination. This clonotype originated in an adult in good health. The chain joins TRBV3-1 (or the pseudogene TRBV3-2) to TRBJ1-2; weak D call: TRBD1 (6 bases). In DNA, the CDR3 is TGTGCCAGCAGCCAAGCAATTGGACAGCCAGTCTATGGCTACACCTTC. Protein product: CASSQAIGQPVYGYTF.